A selection of T cell receptor beta chains follows, all from one sample in a study of Ad26.COV2.S vaccination and SARS-CoV-2 variants. The data were produced by immunoSEQ multiplex PCR, yet TCRdb's version contains in-frame clones alone and is incomplete. The sample has around 400,000 clones, roughly 90% seen once. The sequenced sample was peripheral blood, obtained in a trial of Ad26.COV2.S vaccine versus placebo. The source is a person between 18 and 65 years old who received the Ad26.COV2.S COVID-19 vaccine or a placebo. Each CDR3 is given with its conserved first and last residue. Fields, in order: J gene, V gene, CDR3 length, clone size, D gene, CDR3 DNA, CDR3 protein. A D gene is named only where the DNA matches it firmly. Clone size is stated in some rows and not others, as once, few, many or a class when expanded.

>TRBJ1-1|TRBV27|14|.|.
TGTGCCAGCAGTTGGTCCCTTGACAATCCACCAGCTTTCTTT
CASSWSLDNPPAFF
>TRBJ2-7|TRBV12-2|15|.|.
TGTGCAAGTCGCTTAGAGGCACCCCAAGCTGGGGAGCAGTACTTC
CASRLEAPQAGEQYF
>TRBJ2-7|TRBV7-8|18|.|TRBD2
TGTGCCAGCAGCTTAAGAACTAGCGGGTTAGGTAGCTCCTACGAGCAGTACTTC
CASSLRTSGLGSSYEQYF
>TRBJ1-2|TRBV13|12|.|.
TGTGCCAGCAGCTCTCCCCGGGCTGGCTACACCTTC
CASSSPRAGYTF
>TRBJ1-4|TRBV7-9|15|.|.
TGTGCCAGCAGCCATGATGGGGGCTTGAGTGAAAAACTGTTTTTT
CASSHDGGLSEKLFF
>TRBJ1-2|TRBV28|15|.|.
TGTGCCAGCAGTTTCGAGGGGATGGGTCGCTATGGCTACACCTTC
CASSFEGMGRYGYTF
>TRBJ2-3|TRBV30|16|.|TRBD2
TGTGCCTGGAGAAGGTGGTCTAGCGGGAGCACAGATACGCAGTATTTT
CAWRRWSSGSTDTQYF
>TRBJ2-1|TRBV5-4|14|.|TRBD2
TGTGCCAGCAGCTCCGGACTAGCGGGAGGTGAGCAGTTCTTC
CASSSGLAGGEQFF
>TRBJ2-6|TRBV14|15|.|.
TGTGCCAGCAGCCAACAATTCTCTGGGGCCAACGTCCTGACTTTC
CASSQQFSGANVLTF
>TRBJ2-7|TRBV6-2/TRBV6-3|16|.|TRBD2
TGTGCCAGCAGTTACTTGGCGGGAGGATATTCCTACGAGCAGTACTTC
CASSYLAGGYSYEQYF
>TRBJ1-6|TRBV3-1/TRBV3-2|13|.|.
TGTGCCAGCAGCCCAAATCAGGGCTCACCCCTCCACTTT
CASSPNQGSPLHF
>TRBJ1-5|TRBV4-2|15|few|.
TGTGCCAGCAGCAAAAGCGGGACGGAAAATCAGCCCCAGCATTTT
CASSKSGTENQPQHF
>TRBJ1-2|TRBV27|16|.|TRBD1
TGTGCCAGCAGTTTAACTTGGACAGGGGCAGGCTATGGCTACACCTTC
CASSLTWTGAGYGYTF
>TRBJ2-7|TRBV5-1|15|.|TRBD1
TGCGCCAGCAGCCTCGAGGGACAGGTCTCCTACGAGCAGTACTTC
CASSLEGQVSYEQYF
>TRBJ2-7|TRBV29-1|14|.|TRBD1
TGCAGCGTTGAAGGGACACAGGGGACGGGGGAGCAGTACTTC
CSVEGTQGTGEQYF
>TRBJ2-1|TRBV19|12|.|.
TGTGCCAGTAGTTATAAACTAGCACGGCAGTTCTTC
CASSYKLARQFF
>TRBJ2-3|TRBV5-4|17|.|TRBD2
TGTGCCAGCAGTCGTAGACTAGCGGGAGGGAATAGAGATACGCAGTATTTT
CASSRRLAGGNRDTQYF
>TRBJ1-5|TRBV18|15|once|TRBD1
TGTGCCAGCTCAGAGACAGGGGGTCGAAATCAGCCCCAGCATTTT
CASSETGGRNQPQHF
>TRBJ1-5|TRBV27|15|once|TRBD1
TGTGCCAGCAGCCCGGGACCTCAGGGGGGCCAGCCCCAGCATTTT
CASSPGPQGGQPQHF
>TRBJ1-1|TRBV19|12|.|.
TGTGTAACTCTGGGCTGGAACACTGAAGCTTTCTTT
CVTLGWNTEAFF
>TRBJ1-1|TRBV2|13|.|.
TGTGCCAGCAGCAGGACAGCCAACACTGAAGCTTTCTTT
CASSRTANTEAFF
>TRBJ2-3|TRBV7-8|16|.|.
TGTGCCAGCAGCTCGGGACCTGTTTTCAACACAGATACGCAGTATTTT
CASSSGPVFNTDTQYF
>TRBJ2-1|TRBV28|14|.|.
TGTGCCAGCAGTTTCATATCGGATGGGGATGAGCAGTTCTTC
CASSFISDGDEQFF
>TRBJ2-2|TRBV4-3|15|.|TRBD2
TGCGCCAGCAGCGAAACTAGCGGGAACACCGGGGAGCTGTTTTTT
CASSETSGNTGELFF
>TRBJ2-4|TRBV28|16|.|.
TGTGCCAGCAGTTTCGGGGGAAGAGTAGCCAAAAACATTCAGTACTTC
CASSFGGRVAKNIQYF
>TRBJ2-7|TRBV28|13|.|TRBD2
TGTGCCAGCAGTTTTAACGGGGGGGGCGAGCAGTACTTC
CASSFNGGGEQYF
>TRBJ2-7|TRBV5-4|14|.|TRBD2
TGTGCCAGCAGCTTGGACGGGAGGGCCAGGGAGCAGTACTTC
CASSLDGRAREQYF
>TRBJ1-2|TRBV3-1/TRBV3-2|13|.|TRBD1
TGTGCCAGCAGCCAAGATCGACAGGGTGGCTACACCTTC
CASSQDRQGGYTF
>TRBJ1-3|TRBV28|12|once|.
TGTGCCAGCAGCACGAGAGGAGGCACCATATATTTT
CASSTRGGTIYF